The 10 T cell receptor beta chains below were found in one sample sequenced in a study of blood T cell repertoires in COVID-19. Repertoires were generated with immunoSEQ multiplex PCR, while TCRdb's copy carries only in-frame clones and drops some. This table holds about 260,000 clones, roughly 88% found once. Sample: PBMCs or T cells enriched from blood (not recorded which). The receptors derive from a woman in her forties with acute COVID-19.

The genes are TRBV7-2 and TRBJ1-2; D perhaps matches TRBD1 (6 bases). The CDR3 runs to 13 residues. CDR1 and CDR2 from the germline V gene are SGHTA and FQGNSA. Trimming took 10 bases from V and 0 from J, leaving 12 bases between them. Here the CDR3 DNA reads TGTGCCAATGGGGGGGGCCCTAACTATGGCTACACCTTC. Translation gives CANGGGPNYGYTF.

The chain employs TRBV2 and TRBJ2-7; weak D call: TRBD1 (5 bases). This CDR3 spans 15 amino acids. The V and J ends lost 3 bases and 0 bases respectively, with 12 bases between them. Germline V gives CDR1 SNHLY, CDR2 FYNNEI. CDR3 residues: CASSEDKAASYEQYF. Here the CDR3 DNA reads TGTGCCAGCAGTGAGGACAAAGCCGCCTCCTACGAGCAGTACTTC.

This chain links TRBV10-3 with TRBJ2-1, with D perhaps matching TRBD2 (6 bases). CDR3 length: 15 amino acids. Trimming shortened V by 8 bases and J by 2 bases, and 16 bases separated the two germline ends. Looked up from germline, CDR1 is ENHRY and CDR2 is SYGVKD. The CDR3 protein is CAIGEEGGTYNEQFF. CDR3 nucleotide sequence: TGTGCCATCGGAGAAGAGGGCGGGACCTACAATGAGCAGTTCTTC.

This rearrangement joins TRBV24-1 to TRBJ2-3; TRBD2 agrees at 11 bases. Looked up from germline, CDR1 is KGHDR and CDR2 is SFDVKD. This CDR3 is built from 17 residues. Trimming cost V 4 bases and J 2 bases; bases outside gene matches: 7. CDR3 coding DNA: TGTGCCACCAGTGACCTAGGGACTAGCGGACCCACAGATACGCAGTATTTT. Encoded protein: CATSDLGTSGPTDTQYF.

This chain joins TRBV9 and TRBJ2-1, with D possibly matching TRBD2 (6 bases). This CDR3 has 16 amino acids. CDR1 SGDLS and CDR2 YYNGEE come from the germline V gene. V lost 2 bases, J lost 6 bases, and 18 bases lay in between. This CDR3 reads CASSVNRGTGVNEQFF. The CDR3 bases are TGTGCCAGCAGCGTTAACCGCGGGACGGGGGTCAATGAGCAGTTCTTC.

This chain joins TRBV7-2 and TRBJ2-1, with 11 nucleotides matching TRBD2. Germline CDR1 SGHTA, CDR2 FQGNSA. The CDR3 is made up of 17 amino acids. The V segment lost 1 base and the J segment 3 bases; nucleotides outside the gene matches: 5. CDR3 protein: CASSLGLAGSFYNEQFF. The CDR3 DNA follows: TGTGCCAGCAGCTTAGGACTAGCGGGGTCCTTCTACAATGAGCAGTTCTTC. The complete variable domain, with remaining parts taken from reference TRBV7-2 and TRBJ2-1, reads GAGVSQSPSNKVTEKGKDVELRCDPISGHTALYWYRQSLGQGLEFLIYFQGNSAPDKSGLPSDRFSAERTGGSVSTLTIQRTQQEDSAVYLCASSLGLAGSFYNEQFFGPGTRLTVL.

The chain links TRBV24-1 to TRBJ1-5, with D perhaps TRBD1 (5 bases). Trimming left V 3 bases short and J 7 bases short, with 9 bases between. This CDR3 is 13 amino acids long. Germline V CDR1 and CDR2: KGHDR, SFDVKD. DNA of the CDR3: TGTGCCACCAGTGATAGGGGTTGGCAGCCCCAGCATTTT. This sequence encodes CATSDRGWQPQHF.

The table lists this clone with a count of one. The J gene is TRBJ1-3, the V gene TRBV12-2; no check of the table's D call, TRBD1, against the DNA was made. TRBV12-2 is labeled a pseudogene. This CDR3 has 14 residues. The CDR3 is CASRSGPFLNTIYF. CDR3 nucleotides: TGTGCAAGTCGCTCTGGGCCTTTTTTAAACACCATATATTTT.

The chain links TRBV11-2 to TRBJ2-3, with D possibly matching TRBD2 (5 bases). The V and J ends lost 5 bases and 4 bases respectively, with 13 bases between them. The V gene's germline CDR1 is SGHAT and CDR2 FQNNGV. This CDR3 comprises 14 residues. In DNA, the CDR3 is TGTGCCAGCAGCCCAGGACTCGACGCAGATACGCAGTATTTT. It translates to CASSPGLDADTQYF.

This chain links TRBV7-6 with TRBJ2-2, with D perhaps TRBD2 (5 bases). V was clipped by 5 bases and J by 6 bases, with 16 bases between them. This CDR3 has 15 residues. Germline V lookup: CDR1 SGHVS, CDR2 FNYEAQ. CDR3: CASSPSPTRAGELFF. The DNA for the CDR3 is TGTGCCAGCAGCCCATCCCCCACTAGGGCCGGGGAGCTGTTTTTT.